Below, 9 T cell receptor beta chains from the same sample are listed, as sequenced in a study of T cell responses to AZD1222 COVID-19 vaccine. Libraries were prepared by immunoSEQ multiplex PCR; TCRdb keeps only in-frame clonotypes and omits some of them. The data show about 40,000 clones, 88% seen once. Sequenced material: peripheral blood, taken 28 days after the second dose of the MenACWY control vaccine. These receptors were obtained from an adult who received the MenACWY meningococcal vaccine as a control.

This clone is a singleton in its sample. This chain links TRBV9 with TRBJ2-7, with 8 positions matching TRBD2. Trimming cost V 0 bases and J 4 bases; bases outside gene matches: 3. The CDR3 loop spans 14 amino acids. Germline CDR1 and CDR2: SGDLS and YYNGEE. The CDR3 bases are TGTGCCAGCAGCGTAGGGAGCGGGAGTTACGAGCAGTACTTC. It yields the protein CASSVGSGSYEQYF.

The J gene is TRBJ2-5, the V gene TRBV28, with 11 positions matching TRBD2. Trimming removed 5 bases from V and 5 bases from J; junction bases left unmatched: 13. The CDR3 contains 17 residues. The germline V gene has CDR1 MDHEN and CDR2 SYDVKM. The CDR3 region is CASSRTSGPTSRETQYF. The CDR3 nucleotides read TGTGCCAGCAGTCGGACTAGCGGGCCGACCTCCAGGGAGACCCAGTACTTC.

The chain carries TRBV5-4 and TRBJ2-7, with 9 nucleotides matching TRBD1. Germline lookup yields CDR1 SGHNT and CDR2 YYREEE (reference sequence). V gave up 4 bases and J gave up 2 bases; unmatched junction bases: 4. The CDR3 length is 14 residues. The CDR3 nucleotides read TGTGCCAGCAGCCGCCGGACAGGGGCCTACGAGCAGTACTTC. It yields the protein CASSRRTGAYEQYF.

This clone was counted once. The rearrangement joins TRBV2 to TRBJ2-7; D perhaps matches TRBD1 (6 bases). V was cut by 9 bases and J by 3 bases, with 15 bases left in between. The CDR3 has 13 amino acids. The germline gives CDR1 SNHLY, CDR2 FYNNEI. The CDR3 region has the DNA TGTGCCAGTCAGGGGAGACGCCTCTACGAGCAGTACTTC. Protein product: CASQGRRLYEQYF.

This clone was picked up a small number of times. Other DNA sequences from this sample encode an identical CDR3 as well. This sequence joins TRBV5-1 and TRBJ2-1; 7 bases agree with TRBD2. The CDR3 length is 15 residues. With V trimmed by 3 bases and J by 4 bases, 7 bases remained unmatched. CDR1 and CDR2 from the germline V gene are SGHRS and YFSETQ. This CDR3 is CASSSGLAAYNEQFF. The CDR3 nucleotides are TGCGCCAGCAGCTCGGGGCTAGCGGCTTACAATGAGCAGTTCTTC.

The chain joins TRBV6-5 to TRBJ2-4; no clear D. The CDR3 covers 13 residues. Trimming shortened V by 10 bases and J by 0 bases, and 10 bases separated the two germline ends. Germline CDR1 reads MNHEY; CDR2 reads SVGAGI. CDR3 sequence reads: CATPYIAKNIQYF. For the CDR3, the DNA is TGTGCCACCCCTTACATAGCCAAAAACATTCAGTACTTC.

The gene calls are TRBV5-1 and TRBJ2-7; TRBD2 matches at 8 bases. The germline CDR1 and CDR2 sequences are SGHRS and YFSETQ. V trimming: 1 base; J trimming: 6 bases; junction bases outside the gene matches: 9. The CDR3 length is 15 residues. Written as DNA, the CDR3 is TGCGCCAGCAGCTTGAGCGGGAGATATTCCGGCGAGCAGTACTTC. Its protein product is CASSLSGRYSGEQYF.

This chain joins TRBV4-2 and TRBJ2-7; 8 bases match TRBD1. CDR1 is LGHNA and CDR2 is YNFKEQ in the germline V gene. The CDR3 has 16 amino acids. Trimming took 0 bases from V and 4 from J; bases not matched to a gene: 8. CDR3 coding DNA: TGTGCCAGCAGCCAAGATTTAGGACAGGGTATATACGAGCAGTACTTC. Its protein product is CASSQDLGQGIYEQYF.

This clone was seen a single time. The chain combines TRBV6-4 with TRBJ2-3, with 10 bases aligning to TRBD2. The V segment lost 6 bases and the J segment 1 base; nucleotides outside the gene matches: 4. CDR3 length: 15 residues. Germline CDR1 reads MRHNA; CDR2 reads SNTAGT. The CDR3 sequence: CASSLAGDGTDTQYF. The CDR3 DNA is TGTGCCAGCAGCCTAGCGGGAGACGGCACAGATACGCAGTATTTT.